The TCR beta chain under discussion was sequenced for a study of shared clonotypes between healthy human individuals. PCR replicates performed on unsorted PBMC used approximately 300 ng DNA, around 28,000 T cell genomes. Here immunoSEQ multiplex PCR was the method, and the copy in TCRdb shows in-frame clones only, minus some. The sample contains about 480,000 clones, 70% to 80% of which appear only once. The germline CDR1 and CDR2 sequences are SGDLS and YYNGEE. The CDR3 totals 13 residues. V shed 0 bases and J shed 10 bases, with 11 bases lying between them. Each unsorted sample relied on about 100 million PBMCs as its source of genomic DNA.

The source is a woman aged 40 to 50 in good health. Some clones in this sample may be carry-over from other donors' samples. The sequencing input was PBMCs. The chain has TRBV9 and TRBJ2-1; D gene uncertain. For the CDR3, the DNA is TGTGCCAGCAGCGTAGGGACCCGGGCGGAGCAGTTCTTC. Its translation: CASSVGTRAEQFF.